The clone carrying this TCR beta chain has more than one count but fewer than ten. The sample originates from a study of CD8 T cells in ankylosing spondylitis. TCRdb redid the calling of the 5' RACE reads with MiXCR, one entry per CDR3 protein. The sample has 160,000 or so distinct CDR3 sequences; roughly 10% are singletons. Germline lookup yields CDR1 SNHLY and CDR2 FYNNEI. Trimming took 0 bases from V and 7 from J, leaving 18 bases between them. The CDR3 is 16 residues long. The chain carries TRBV2 and TRBJ2-5; possibly TRBD1 or TRBD2 for D (5 bases each). The TCR was taken from a female donor with ankylosing spondylitis or in good health (not recorded which). The specimen was blood, either unsorted or a sorted T cell fraction (not recorded which). Written as DNA, the CDR3 is TGTGCCAGCAGTGAAGCGCTCGGGGCCGCGGATCGGACCCAGTACTTC. The encoded protein is CASSEALGAADRTQYF.